This paragraph reports one TCR beta chain. Its specificity is not known. 5'RACE primed at constant segments yielded TCR alpha and TCR beta cDNA libraries bearing sample barcodes and UMIs. TCRdb called the 5' RACE reads again in MiXCR, with one record for every CDR3 protein. The sample gives about 170,000 distinct CDR3 sequences, approximately 13% of which show up once; approximately 3.5% is in the top ten. The data belong to a study of T-cell memory formation after mild COVID-19. Study-level findings and limits: Nothing showed for sure that second-wave clones peaking on day 37 were SARS-CoV-2 specific. CD4+ contracting clones were found mainly in CM and EM, and CD8+ ones in EMRA. In pre-infection memory, a portion of responding clones appeared, which suggested that cross-reactive memory joined.

Germline V gene sequence: CDR1 MNHEY, CDR2 SVGEGT. Trimming stripped 5 bases from V and 5 bases from J, with 16 bases between. This CDR3 region has 15 residues. The origin of this receptor is a man between 18 and 29 years old who had mild COVID-19 (a few samples of this study predate the infection). Cell type and time point are not known. Sequencing used PBMCs or a T cell subset sorted from them (not recorded which). This chain connects TRBV6-2 or TRBV6-3 to TRBJ2-1; perhaps TRBD2 as D (5 bases). Here the CDR3 reads CASSPGVPEDNEQFF. The CDR3 nucleotides are TGTGCCAGCAGTCCCGGGGTCCCGGAGGACAATGAGCAGTTCTTC.